The TCR beta chain described here comes from a study of Ad26.COV2.S vaccination and SARS-CoV-2 variants. Study background: Within the COV1001 Ad26.COV2.S trial arm, the donor was enrolled. Ad26.COV2.S shots went into the muscle once or twice, 56 days apart.

Notes on the study in general: Total T cell responses may have been underestimated by the TCR breadth and depth analyses.

Notes on this clone: The antigen is not known.

Noted treatment: roughly 18 received Ad26.COV2.S at low or high dose, single or two shots; about 5 received placebo; per-sample allocation not given. At day 63 after the first vaccine or placebo injection, samples were drawn. The protocol was immunoSEQ multiplex PCR, while the TCRdb copy is restricted to in-frame clones and leaves out a portion. The sample shows roughly 390,000 clones, roughly nine tenths of them seen only once. This CDR3 contains 12 residues. CDR1 is ENHRY and CDR2 is SYGVKD in the germline V gene. V was shortened by 8 bases and J by 12 bases, with 19 bases between the two germline ends.

J is TRBJ2-5 and V is TRBV10-3, with D possibly TRBD2 on 6 matching bases. Sequencing used peripheral blood, obtained in a trial of Ad26.COV2.S vaccine versus placebo. The sequence was collected from a person between 18 and 59 years old who received the Ad26.COV2.S COVID-19 vaccine or a placebo. CDR3 nucleotides: TGTGCCATCGGAGGGACGGACGGGCGAGAGTACTTC. This sequence encodes CAIGGTDGREYF.